Each of the 4 T cell receptor beta chains below was sequenced from the same sample in a study of blood T cells in healthy people across ages. Then a second PCR, running roughly 7 to 11 cycles, was carried out with a sample-barcoded 5' primer and a J-beta primer mix. TCRdb recomputed calls from the 5' RACE reads with MiXCR, one row per CDR3 protein. The sample lists 1.5 million to 2 million distinct CDR3 sequences; roughly 30% were seen once. Sequencing was performed on blood. These receptors were taken from a woman aged 30 to 39 in good health.

Of note for this clonotype: The junction and the germline gene differ at one end; a read error may be behind it. The chain combines TRBV12-3 or TRBV12-4 with TRBJ1-2; D gene uncertain. The CDR3 loop spans 15 amino acids. The CDR3 loop reads CASSLDGLLNYGHTF. The CDR3 DNA reads as TGTGCCAGCAGCTTGGACGGACTGTTAAACTATGGCCACACCTTC.

Turning to this clonotype: The junction departs from germline at one end; a sequencing error may be responsible. This rearrangement joins TRBV5-1 to TRBJ1-2; no clear D gene. Germline CDR1 SGHRS, CDR2 YFSETQ. This CDR3 has 14 residues. CDR3 sequence (DNA): TGCGCCAGCAGCTTGGCCGTCGGCGACTATGACTACACCTTC. Translated: CASSLAVGDYDYTF.

The V gene is TRBV4-2, the J gene TRBJ1-5, with D hard to call. The CDR3 is made up of 15 amino acids. Germline V CDR1 and CDR2: LGHNA, YNFKEQ. The V end was cut by 0 bases, the J end by 0 bases, with 6 bases between. The CDR3 bases are TGTGCCAGCAGCCAAGACGTCTATAGCAATCAGCCCCAGCATTTT. Its protein is CASSQDVYSNQPQHF.

V usage is TRBV6-5 and J usage is TRBJ1-1; D remains unclear. The CDR3 consists of 13 residues. Germline V gives CDR1 MNHEY, CDR2 SVGAGI. With 2 bases removed from V and 10 bases from J, the gap between germline ends came to 14 bases. CDR3 DNA sequence: TGTGCCAGCAGTTACATCTTAGGGTCTCTAGCTTTCTTT. Translation gives CASSYILGSLAFF.